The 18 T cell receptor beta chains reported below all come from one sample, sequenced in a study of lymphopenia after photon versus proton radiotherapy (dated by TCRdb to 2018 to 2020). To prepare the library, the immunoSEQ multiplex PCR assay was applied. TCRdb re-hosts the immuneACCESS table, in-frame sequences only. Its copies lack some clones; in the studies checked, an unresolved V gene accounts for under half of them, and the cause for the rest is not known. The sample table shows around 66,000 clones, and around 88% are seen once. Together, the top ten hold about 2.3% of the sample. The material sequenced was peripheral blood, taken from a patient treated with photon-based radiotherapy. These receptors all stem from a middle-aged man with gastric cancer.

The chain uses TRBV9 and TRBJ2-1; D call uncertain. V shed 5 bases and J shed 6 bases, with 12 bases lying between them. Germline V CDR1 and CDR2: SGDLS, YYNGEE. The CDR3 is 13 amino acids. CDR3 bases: TGTGCCAGCAGTAGCCCCCCGCTCAATGAGCAGTTCTTC. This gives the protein CASSSPPLNEQFF.

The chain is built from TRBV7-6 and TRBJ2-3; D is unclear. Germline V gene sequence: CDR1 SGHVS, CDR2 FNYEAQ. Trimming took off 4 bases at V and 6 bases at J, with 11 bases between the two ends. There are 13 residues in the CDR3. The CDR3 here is CASSSEPEDTQYF. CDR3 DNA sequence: TGTGCCAGCAGCTCGGAACCAGAGGATACGCAGTATTTT.

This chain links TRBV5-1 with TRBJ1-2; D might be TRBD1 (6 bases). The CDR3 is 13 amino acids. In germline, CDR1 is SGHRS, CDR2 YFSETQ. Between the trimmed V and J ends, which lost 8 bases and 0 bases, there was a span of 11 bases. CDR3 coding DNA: TGCGCCAGTTCACAGGGCTCTAACTATGGCTACACCTTC. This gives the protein CASSQGSNYGYTF.

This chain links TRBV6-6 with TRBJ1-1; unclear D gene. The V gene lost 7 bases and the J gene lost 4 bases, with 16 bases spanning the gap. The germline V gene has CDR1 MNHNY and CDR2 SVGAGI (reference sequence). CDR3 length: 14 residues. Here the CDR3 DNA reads TGTGCCAGCACTCCGGACGGGCGGGGCACTGAAGCTTTCTTT. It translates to CASTPDGRGTEAFF.

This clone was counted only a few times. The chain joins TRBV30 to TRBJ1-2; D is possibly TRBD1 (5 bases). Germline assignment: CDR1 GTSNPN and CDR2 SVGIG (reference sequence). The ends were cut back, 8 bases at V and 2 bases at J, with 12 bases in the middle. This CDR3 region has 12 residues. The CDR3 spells CAGTTANYGYTF. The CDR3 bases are TGTGCCGGGACGACAGCGAACTATGGCTACACCTTC.

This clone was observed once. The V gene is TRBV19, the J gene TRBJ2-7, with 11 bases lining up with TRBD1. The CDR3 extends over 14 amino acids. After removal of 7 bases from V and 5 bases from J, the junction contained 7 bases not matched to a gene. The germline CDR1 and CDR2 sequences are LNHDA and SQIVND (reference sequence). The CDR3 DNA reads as TGTGCCAGTAAAGAAGGGACAGGGGGAGACGAGCAGTACTTC. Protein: CASKEGTGGDEQYF.

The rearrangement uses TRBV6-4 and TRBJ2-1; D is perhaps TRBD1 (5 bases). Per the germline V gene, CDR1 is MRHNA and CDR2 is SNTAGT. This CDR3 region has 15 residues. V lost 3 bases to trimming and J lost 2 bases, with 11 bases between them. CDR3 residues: CASSDGQGPYNEQFF. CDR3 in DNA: TGTGCCAGCAGTGATGGGCAGGGCCCCTACAATGAGCAGTTCTTC.

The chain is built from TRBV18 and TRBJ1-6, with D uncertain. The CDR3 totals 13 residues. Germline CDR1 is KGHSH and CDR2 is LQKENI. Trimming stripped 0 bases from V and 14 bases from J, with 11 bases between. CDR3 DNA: TGTGCCAGCTCACCACCGGCCTCGTGGGCCCTCCACTTT. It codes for CASSPPASWALHF.

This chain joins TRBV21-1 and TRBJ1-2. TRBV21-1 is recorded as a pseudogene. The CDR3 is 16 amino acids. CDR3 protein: CASKAGGPFVLCGYTF. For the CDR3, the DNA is TGTGCCAGCAAGGCCGGAGGACCCTTCGTGTTGTGCGGCTACACCTTC.

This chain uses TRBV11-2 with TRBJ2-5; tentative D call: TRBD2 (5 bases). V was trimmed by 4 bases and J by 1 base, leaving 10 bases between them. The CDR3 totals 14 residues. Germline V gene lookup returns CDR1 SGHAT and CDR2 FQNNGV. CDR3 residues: CASSWTGFQETQYF. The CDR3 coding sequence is TGTGCCAGCAGCTGGACGGGGTTCCAAGAGACCCAGTACTTC.

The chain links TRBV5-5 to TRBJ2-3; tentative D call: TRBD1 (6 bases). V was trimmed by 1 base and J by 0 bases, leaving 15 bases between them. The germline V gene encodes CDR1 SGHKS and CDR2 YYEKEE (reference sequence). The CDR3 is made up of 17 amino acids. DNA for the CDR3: TGTGCCAGCAGCTTGCGGTTCTCAGGGGATAGCACAGATACGCAGTATTTT. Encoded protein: CASSLRFSGDSTDTQYF.

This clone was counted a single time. The CDR3 protein is CASSQRFGARDNEQFF. DNA for the CDR3: TGCGCCAGCAGCCAACGGTTTGGGGCTCGGGACAATGAGCAGTTCTTC. The chain uses TRBV4-1 and TRBJ2-1; weak D call: TRBD1 (5 bases). Per germline, CDR1 MGHRA and CDR2 YSYEKL. This CDR3 is built from 16 residues. The V and J ends lost 2 bases and 5 bases respectively, with 16 bases between them.

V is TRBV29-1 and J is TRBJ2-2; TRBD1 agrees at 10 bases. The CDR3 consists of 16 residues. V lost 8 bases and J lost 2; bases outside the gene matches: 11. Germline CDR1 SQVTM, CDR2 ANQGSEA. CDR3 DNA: TGCAGCACCCGGGGGGGGACAGGGGATAACACCGGGGAGCTGTTTTTT. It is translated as CSTRGGTGDNTGELFF.

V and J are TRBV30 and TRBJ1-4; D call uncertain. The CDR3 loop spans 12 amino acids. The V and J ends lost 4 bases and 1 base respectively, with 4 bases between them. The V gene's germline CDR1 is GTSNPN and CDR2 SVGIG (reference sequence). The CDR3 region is CAWTETNEKLFF. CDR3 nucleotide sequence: TGTGCCTGGACGGAAACTAATGAAAAACTGTTTTTT.

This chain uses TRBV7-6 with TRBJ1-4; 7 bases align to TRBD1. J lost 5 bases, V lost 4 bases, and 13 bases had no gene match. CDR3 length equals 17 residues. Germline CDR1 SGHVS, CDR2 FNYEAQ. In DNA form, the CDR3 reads TGTGCCAGCAGCTCGGGACAGCGGTTGGCCCTAAATGAAAAACTGTTTTTT. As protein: CASSSGQRLALNEKLFF.

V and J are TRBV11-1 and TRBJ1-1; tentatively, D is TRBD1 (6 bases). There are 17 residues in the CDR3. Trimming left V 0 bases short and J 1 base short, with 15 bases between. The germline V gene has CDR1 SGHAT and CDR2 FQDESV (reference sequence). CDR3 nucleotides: TGTGCCAGCAGCTTAGCGTATGGAAGGGGGGAGAACACTGAAGCTTTCTTT. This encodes CASSLAYGRGENTEAFF.

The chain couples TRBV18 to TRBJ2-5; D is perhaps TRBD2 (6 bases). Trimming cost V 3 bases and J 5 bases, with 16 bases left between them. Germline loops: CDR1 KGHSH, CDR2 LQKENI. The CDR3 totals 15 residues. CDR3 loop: CASSPRRGVGETQYF. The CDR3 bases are TGTGCCAGCTCACCCCGGCGGGGAGTAGGCGAGACCCAGTACTTC.

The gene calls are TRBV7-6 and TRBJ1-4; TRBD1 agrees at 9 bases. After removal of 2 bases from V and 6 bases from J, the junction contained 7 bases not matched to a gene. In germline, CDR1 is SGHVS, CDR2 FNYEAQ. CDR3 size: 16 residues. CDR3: CASSLPQGAVDEKLFF. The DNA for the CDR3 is TGTGCCAGCAGCTTACCACAGGGGGCTGTGGATGAAAAACTGTTTTTT.